These 29 T cell receptor beta chains originate from one sample sequenced in a study of monozygotic twins with inflammatory bowel disease. One entry per CDR3 protein, without DNA, is what TCRdb gives after re-calling the 5' RACE reads. This sample's table has roughly 150,000 distinct CDR3 sequences. The sample was blood. These receptors were collected from a human donor with ulcerative colitis or Crohn's disease, or a healthy co-twin of an affected twin (not recorded which).

This chain connects TRBV5-1 to TRBJ2-1; lacking DNA, the TRBD1 call made by TCRdb goes unchecked. The germline V gene has CDR1 SGHRS and CDR2 YFSETQ. CDR3 size: 16 residues. The chain's CDR3 is CASSLEGGSTYNEQFF.

The V call is TRBV7-6, the J call TRBJ2-7. Looked up from germline, CDR1 is SGHVS and CDR2 is FNYEAQ. The CDR3 runs 14 residues. CDR3 sequence: CASSSSINPYEQYF.

The V call is TRBV24-1, the J call TRBJ2-5; TCRdb picks TRBD2, but there is no DNA to check that call. The CDR3 totals 13 residues. The germline V gene has CDR1 KGHDR and CDR2 SFDVKD. CDR3 loop: CATSDSPLETQYF.

The genes are TRBV27 and TRBJ1-5; no DNA is available, so the TRBD1 call from TCRdb remains unchecked. Germline-derived CDR1 and CDR2 are MNHEY and SMNVEV (reference sequence). The CDR3 has 14 amino acids. Here the CDR3 reads CASRGTGGTQPQHF.

The chain couples TRBV5-1 to TRBJ2-2. The CDR3 totals 13 residues. Looked up from germline, CDR1 is SGHRS and CDR2 is YFSETQ. CDR3 loop: CASSSRGTGELFF.

The chain couples TRBV7-6 to TRBJ2-3; the D call of TRBD2 rests on TCRdb alone, since no DNA is present to check it. Germline CDR1 and CDR2: SGHVS and FNYEAQ. The CDR3 covers 17 residues. CDR3 protein: CASSSGLAGGGADTQYF.

The chain combines TRBV10-2 with TRBJ1-3. Per the germline V gene, CDR1 is WSHSY and CDR2 is SAAADI. The CDR3 runs 15 residues. The CDR3 sequence is CASRGVEVSGNTIYF.

The chain recombines TRBV4-1 with TRBJ2-3. Germline V gene sequence: CDR1 MGHRA, CDR2 YSYEKL. This CDR3 is 13 amino acids long. CDR3 sequence reads: CASSQEDSDTQYF.

V and J are TRBV15 and TRBJ1-2; TCRdb's D call of TRBD1 is untestable without DNA. Germline loops: CDR1 LNHNV, CDR2 YYDKDF (reference sequence). The CDR3 contains 15 residues. This CDR3 reads CATSRTGTLNYGYTF.

Here the CDR3 reads CASSLYRDQPQHF. The chain links TRBV27 to TRBJ1-5. From germline, CDR1 is MNHEY and CDR2 SMNVEV (reference sequence). There are 13 residues in the CDR3.

The chain has TRBV4-1 and TRBJ2-7; TCRdb selects TRBD2, and the lack of DNA leaves this call unchecked. The length of the CDR3 is 18 residues. Germline assignment: CDR1 MGHRA and CDR2 YSYEKL. The CDR3 spells CASSRLIPSSGSTYEQYF.

The chain employs TRBV3-1 and TRBJ2-7; TCRdb calls TRBD2, which cannot be checked without DNA. Germline loops: CDR1 LGHDT, CDR2 YNNKEL (reference sequence). This CDR3 contains 16 residues. CDR3 in amino acids: CASSQESLVILHEQYF.

This sequence joins TRBV27 and TRBJ1-2. The CDR3 covers 15 residues. Germline V gives CDR1 MNHEY, CDR2 SMNVEV (reference sequence). The CDR3 is CASSLHGSLSYGYTF.

The rearrangement joins TRBV10-3 to TRBJ2-1; TCRdb selects TRBD2, and the lack of DNA leaves this call unchecked. The CDR3 consists of 14 residues. Germline assignment: CDR1 ENHRY and CDR2 SYGVKD. The CDR3 loop is CAISEAGAYNEQFF.

V and J are TRBV20-1 and TRBJ2-4; lacking DNA, the TRBD2 call made by TCRdb goes unchecked. CDR3 length equals 17 residues. The germline gives CDR1 DFQATT, CDR2 SNEGSKA (reference sequence). CDR3 in amino acids: CSPLGAGGPGSKNIQYF.

The chain couples TRBV7-8 to TRBJ2-2; TCRdb's D call of TRBD2 is untestable without DNA. Germline values: CDR1 SGHVS, CDR2 FQNEAQ. CDR3 length equals 17 residues. This CDR3 is CASSFTSGNSGTGELFF.

The rearrangement joins TRBV18 to TRBJ2-2. The length of the CDR3 is 14 residues. Germline V gene data show CDR1 as KGHSH and CDR2 as LQKENI. CDR3 in amino acids: CASSRKENTGELFF.

The chain carries TRBV24-1 and TRBJ2-1; the TCRdb D gene call, TRBD2, has no DNA to confirm it. The germline V gene has CDR1 KGHDR and CDR2 SFDVKD. This CDR3 is built from 17 residues. The CDR3: CATSDRTPSGPSNEQFF.

V gene TRBV19 combines with J gene TRBJ2-7; the TCRdb call, TRBD1, lacks DNA for checking. The CDR3 spans 15 residues. CDR1 and CDR2 from the germline V gene are LNHDA and SQIVND (reference sequence). CDR3 sequence: CASSITRDASYEQYF.

The chain is built from TRBV10-2 and TRBJ2-1; TCRdb gives TRBD1 as the D gene, but with no DNA this cannot be confirmed. This CDR3 is 17 amino acids long. Looked up from germline, CDR1 is WSHSY and CDR2 is SAAADI. The CDR3 reads CASSDGAGRGNYNEQFF.

The chain's CDR3 is CSARGTGKNQPQHF. This chain links TRBV20-1 with TRBJ1-5; the TCRdb D gene call, TRBD1, has no DNA to confirm it. This CDR3 is built from 14 residues. Per the germline V gene, CDR1 is DFQATT and CDR2 is SNEGSKA (reference sequence).

The V call is TRBV11-2, the J call TRBJ2-3; TCRdb designates TRBD2, a call that cannot be tested without DNA. Germline CDR1 reads SGHAT; CDR2 reads FQNNGV. This CDR3 contains 14 residues. The chain's CDR3 is CASRAGVGADTQYF.

This chain connects TRBV6-5 to TRBJ2-1. Germline CDR1 and CDR2: MNHEY and SVGAGI. The CDR3 sequence is 15 residues long. CDR3 sequence: CASRLTSASYNEQFF.

The CDR3 loop reads CTSSPRTGWINEKLFF. The chain links TRBV12-3 or TRBV12-4 to TRBJ1-4; as DNA is missing, the TRBD1 call by TCRdb cannot be tested. The CDR3 has 16 residues.

The chain is built from TRBV20-1 and TRBJ2-7; the D gene TCRdb calls, TRBD2, cannot be checked with no DNA. Germline loops: CDR1 DFQATT, CDR2 SNEGSKA (reference sequence). This CDR3 spans 11 amino acids. The CDR3 region is CSARGGGEQYF.

The chain uses TRBV5-1 and TRBJ2-4; TCRdb designates TRBD1, a call that cannot be tested without DNA. This CDR3 region has 16 residues. Germline V lookup: CDR1 SGHRS, CDR2 YFSETQ. The CDR3 here is CASSPGPPLAKNIQYF. Complete variable domain (other parts from reference TRBV5-1 and TRBJ2-4): KAGVTQTPRYLIKTRGQQVTLSCSPISGHRSVSWYQQTPGQGLQFLFEYFSETQRNKGNFPGRFSGRQFSNSRSEMNVSTLELGDSALYLCASSPGPPLAKNIQYFGAGTRLSVL.

This chain uses TRBV20-1 with TRBJ2-7. The germline gives CDR1 DFQATT, CDR2 SNEGSKA (reference sequence). This CDR3 contains 13 residues. This chain's CDR3 is CSARVELDYEQYF.

The chain employs TRBV29-1 and TRBJ1-2; TCRdb designates TRBD1, a call that cannot be tested without DNA. Germline-derived CDR1 and CDR2 are SQVTM and ANQGSEA. The CDR3 is made up of 15 amino acids. The CDR3 is CSFDSGTASSYGYTF.

The V and J genes are TRBV7-3 and TRBJ2-2; checking the TCRdb D call of TRBD2 is not possible without DNA. From germline, CDR1 is SGHTA and CDR2 FQGTGA. The CDR3 loop spans 15 amino acids. CDR3 sequence: CASSQVGGAPGELFF.